This entry features one TCR beta chain sequence. No antigen is known for it. The data stem from a study of shared clonotypes between healthy human individuals. Study details: Each donor contributed plates that comprised three CD4 naive, three CD4 memory, two CD8 naive and one CD8 memory. General study findings and limits: Compared with clonotypes that all four donors shared, non-shared clonotypes had lower generation probabilities.

Authors' analysis steps: Junction-only sequences without quality scores were provided by ImmunoSEQ, so filtering was different. TCRdb's table, derived via immunoSEQ multiplex PCR, lists solely in-frame clones and lacks some. V, J and clone size derive from that table, while D and trimming were established from the DNA sequence. The sample lists about 2.2 million clones, just under 95% occurring once. The naive CD8 population came from CD45RO-negative cells selected for CCR7, without terminally differentiated effector memory CD45RA+ cells. Adult Caucasians living in Nashville, Tennessee made up all of the donors. CDR1 is MNHNY and CDR2 is SVGAGI in the germline V gene (reference sequence). The ends were cut back, 7 bases at V and 0 bases at J, with 12 bases in the middle. There are 15 residues in the CDR3.

The source of this sequence is a man aged 18-30 years in good health. Some clones in this sample may be carry-over from other donors' samples. Source material: naive CD8+ T cells from PBMCs. The V gene is TRBV6-6, the J gene TRBJ1-4; D unclear. CDR3 DNA: TGTGCCAGCACCCAGAGTGGGGCAACTAATGAAAAACTGTTTTTT. Protein sequence: CASTQSGATNEKLFF.